This paragraph reports one T cell receptor beta chain. Its target is not known. The germline V gene has CDR1 MDHEN and CDR2 SYDVKM. CDR3 size: 11 residues. Trimming took off 5 bases at V and 5 bases at J, with 6 bases between the two ends. This sample stems from a study of T cell responses to AZD1222 COVID-19 vaccine. Notes on the study in general: Just 6 or 7 people given AZD1222 tested seropositive at baseline.

TCRdb's table, derived via immunoSEQ multiplex PCR, lists solely in-frame clones and lacks some. The table includes about 42,000 clones, 88% detected once. The source of this sequence is an adult who received the AZD1222 COVID-19 vaccine. This chain uses TRBV28 with TRBJ2-5; D is undetermined. The sample was peripheral blood, taken 28 days after the second AZD1222 dose. In DNA, the CDR3 is TGTGCCAGCAGTGTCGGGGAGACCCAGTACTTC. Translation: CASSVGETQYF.